This record concerns one T cell receptor (beta chain) sequence. Its antigen is unknown. The data belong to a study of OX40 agonist ivuxolimab in advanced cancers. Points from the study as a whole: Expanded clones belonging to CD8+ T cells outnumbered, on average, those of CD4+.

Clones were read by immunoSEQ multiplex PCR, and TCRdb kept only the in-frame ones, dropping some. In the table there are nearly 65,000 clones, about 91% of which are singletons. Trimming cost V 4 bases and J 8 bases; bases outside gene matches: 15. CDR1 is MGHRA and CDR2 is YSYEKL in the germline V gene. This CDR3 has 17 residues. The V and J genes are TRBV4-1 and TRBJ2-1, with TRBD2 matching 9 bases. The TCR sequence derives from an adult with an advanced solid tumor such as melanoma, head and neck, liver or kidney cancer. The sample was CD4+ or CD8+ T cells sorted from blood, taken in a trial of the OX40 agonist ivuxolimab. CDR3 nucleotides: TGCGCCAGCAGCCCAAGCTGGGCGGGAGGGCCCTTCGATGAGCAGTTCTTC. Translating it yields CASSPSWAGGPFDEQFF.